The 2 T cell receptor beta chains below come from one sample, sequenced in a study of control samples from healthy donors and cancer patients (TCRdb year 2020). Library prep was done by the immunoSEQ multiplex PCR assay. In its TCRdb copy, this immuneACCESS table keeps in-frame sequences only and misses some clones. Where compared with another copy, unresolved V genes explain less than half of these, and the others have no known cause. This sample is represented by about 60,000 clones; approximately 85% of them were singletons. 4.5% to 7% of the sample belongs to the ten largest clones. Sequencing used blood. The receptors were sampled from a man aged 40-49 years in good health.

The rearrangement links TRBV9 to TRBJ2-1; TRBD2 matches at 14 bases. The V gene's germline CDR1 is SGDLS and CDR2 YYNGEE. The CDR3 sequence is 18 residues long. The V segment lost 3 bases and the J segment 5 bases; nucleotides outside the gene matches: 10. The CDR3 is CASSGGLAGVGRNNEQFF. CDR3 bases: TGTGCCAGCAGCGGGGGACTAGCGGGAGTAGGTAGGAACAATGAGCAGTTCTTC.

The V and J genes are TRBV12-5 and TRBJ2-7; 10 bases map to TRBD1. After removal of 4 bases from V and 8 bases from J, the junction contained 8 bases not matched to a gene. Germline assignment: CDR1 LGHNT and CDR2 FRNRAP. CDR3 length: 14 residues. CDR3 DNA sequence: TGTGCTAGTGGTTGGGCGACAGGGGGCGCGCAGCAGTACTTC. This gives the protein CASGWATGGAQQYF. Based on the CDR3 plus reference TRBV12-5 and TRBJ2-7, the full variable domain is DARVTQTPRHKVTEMGQEVTMRCQPILGHNTVFWYRQTMMQGLELLAYFRNRAPLDDSGMPKDRFSAEMPDATLATLKIQPSEPRDSAVYFCASGWATGGAQQYFGPGTRLTVT.